This is a list of T cell receptor beta chains from one sample in a study of Graves' ophthalmopathy and Graves' hyperthyroidism. TCRdb reprocessed the multiplex PCR reads via MiXCR and lists one record per CDR3 protein. The sample carries some 250,000 distinct CDR3 sequences, 45% to 55% recorded once. Source material: peripheral blood. These receptor sequences come from an adult man with Graves' ophthalmopathy. The CDR3 runs from the conserved cysteine through the conserved F or W. Fields, in order: clone size, CDR3 length, J gene, V gene, D gene, CDR3 DNA, CDR3 protein. A D gene is named only where the DNA matches it firmly. Only some rows state a clone size, as once, few, many or a class for expanded clones.

size: .; length: 13; J: TRBJ2-7; V: TRBV18; D: TRBD1; DNA: TGTGCCAGCTCCTCCGACAGGGTAGACGAGCAGTACTTC; CDR3: CASSSDRVDEQYF
size: .; length: 15; J: TRBJ2-7; V: TRBV2; D: TRBD1; DNA: TGTGCCAGCAGTTTTGGGACAGGGAAGGCTTACGAGCAGTACTTC; CDR3: CASSFGTGKAYEQYF
size: few; length: 14; J: TRBJ1-3; V: TRBV7-2; D: .; DNA: TGTGCCAGCAGTCGTACAGGGACTGGAAACACCATATATTTT; CDR3: CASSRTGTGNTIYF
size: few; length: 13; J: TRBJ1-2; V: TRBV10-1; D: .; DNA: TGCGCCAGCAGTGAGGGGGCGGCCTATGGCTACACCTTC; CDR3: CASSEGAAYGYTF
size: .; length: 14; J: TRBJ2-2; V: TRBV29-1; D: .; DNA: TGCAGCGTTGAAAGAGGGGCGTACACCGGGGAGCTGTTTTTT; CDR3: CSVERGAYTGELFF
size: .; length: 9; J: TRBJ2-2; V: TRBV29-1; D: .; DNA: TGCAGCGTTTCCGGGGAGCTGTTTTTT; CDR3: CSVSGELFF
size: many; length: 20; J: TRBJ1-5; V: TRBV7-3; D: TRBD1; DNA: TGTGCCAGCAGCCCCCGCTTGACGCCGGGACAGGGGGCCGGCAATCAGCCCCAGCATTTT; CDR3: CASSPRLTPGQGAGNQPQHF
size: .; length: 16; J: TRBJ1-4; V: TRBV2; D: .; DNA: TGTGCCAGCAGCCGACAGATACCAGCAACTAATGAAAAACTGTTTTTT; CDR3: CASSRQIPATNEKLFF
size: .; length: 12; J: TRBJ2-7; V: TRBV10-3; D: .; DNA: TGTGCCATCAGTGATGTGGGAGAGGGGCAGTACTTC; CDR3: CAISDVGEGQYF
size: .; length: 16; J: TRBJ1-5; V: TRBV19; D: TRBD1; DNA: TGTGCCAGTAATGCAGGGACAGGGGGCCTCAATCAGCCCCAGCATTTT; CDR3: CASNAGTGGLNQPQHF